This TCR beta chain was identified during a study of siplizumab effects on memory and regulatory T cells. Sequencing was performed with immunoSEQ multiplex PCR; in TCRdb, only in-frame clones are kept and a portion is missing. The data hold just over 60,000 clones, with 65% to 80% observed a single time. Germline loops: CDR1 SGHTA, CDR2 FQGNSA. Trimming took 4 bases from V and 3 from J, leaving 12 bases between them. The CDR3 length is 14 residues. The sample was memory CD4+ T cells sorted from blood. The chain uses TRBV7-2 and TRBJ2-5, with a possible D match to TRBD1 (6 bases). This sequence was found in a human donor in good health. This CDR3 reads CASSSQGRKETQYF. As DNA, the CDR3 is TGTGCCAGCAGCTCCCAGGGGAGAAAAGAGACCCAGTACTTC.